This T cell receptor (beta chain) was identified in a study of blood T cell repertoires in COVID-19 (dated by TCRdb to the early 2020s). Background for the entire study: Samples from collaborators originated in the United States, Italy and Spain and spanned both the acute and convalescent phases of COVID-19. Where available, HLA class I and class II types were obtained from metadata supplied by the sample provider rather than from assay-based typing. The repertoires were released in a freely available public database intended as a resource for research on the immune response to SARS-CoV-2. Nearly every sample came with metadata listing a de-identified subject ID, COVID-19 status, age in years and sex. The prospective study material was composed of cDNA or gDNA derived from T cells, B-cell-depleted T cells, or PBMCs. The samples were drawn from two sources: the first 160 participants of the ongoing ImmuneRACE study, and fewer than 1,500 subjects contributed by 6 global collaborators. Subjects who had been exposed to COVID-19, were actively infected with it, or had recovered from it provided the deeply sampled blood TCRbeta repertoires that made up the dataset.

What the research found in general, with its limitations: The amount of clinical and demographic metadata varied by source and participant and was provided uncurated.

Another Seattle source contributed samples from volunteer blood donors who had recovered from COVID-19. Each collaborating institution followed its own protocols to collect whole blood in K2EDTA tubes. Collaborator samples were shipped for TCRbeta analysis as frozen whole blood, isolated PBMCs, or DNA extracted from either sample type. TCRbeta CDR3 regions were amplified from genomic DNA by means of the immunoSEQ Assay, a bias-controlled multiplex PCR. Turning to the authors' computational methods: Within the assay, amplification of reference gene primers was used to estimate how many nucleated cells each sample contained. To quantify the absolute abundance of each unique TCRbeta CDR3 rearrangement, sequence reads were collapsed and filtered. Productive Simpson clonality was computed per sample as the square root of Simpson's diversity index over productive rearrangements. Imported from immuneACCESS, the table was reduced by TCRdb to in-frame sequences with V and J called. These copies leave out some clones; in studies compared against another copy, an unresolved V gene accounts for under half, and the cause of the remainder is not known. The D gene and trimming were derived from the DNA, and the V and J assignments and clone size from that table. The table for this sample lists around 200,000 clones; around nine tenths of them were counted only once. Together, the top ten hold about 6.2% of the sample.

In regard to this clone: No antigen is known for it. No much larger clone is present one base from it, and per-base qualities are unavailable.

This receptor was obtained from a man aged 55-75 years who had recovered from COVID-19. Sequencing was carried out using peripheral blood.

At the DNA level, the sequence is TGCGCCAGCAGCCAAGAATTTGGCATGGGGCACGAGGAAAAACTGTTTTTT. Its amino acids are CASSQEFGMGHEEKLFF. The V and J genes are TRBV4-3 and TRBJ1-4; matching of 5 bases hints at TRBD1 as the D gene. Between the V and J ends, shortened by 0 bases and 8 bases respectively, the junction contains 19 bases. From the cysteine through the phenylalanine, the CDR3 covers 17 amino acids. Only the CDR3 portion is preserved as DNA: 51 bases, with reading frame beginning at the first base. The germline V gene specifies LGHNA as CDR1 and YSLEER as CDR2.